Below, 32 T cell receptor beta chains from the same sample are listed, as sequenced in a study of OX40 agonist ivuxolimab in advanced cancers. Assay used: immunoSEQ multiplex PCR; TCRdb lists only in-frame clones, some missing. The table shows some 43,000 clones, with more than 75% occurring only once. This specimen consisted of CD4+ or CD8+ T cells sorted from blood, obtained in a trial of the OX40 agonist ivuxolimab. These receptors were obtained from an adult with an advanced solid tumor such as melanoma, head and neck, liver or kidney cancer.

The chain recombines TRBV5-1 with TRBJ2-5; D is uncertain. This CDR3 has 14 amino acids. The germline gives CDR1 SGHRS, CDR2 YFSETQ. The V end lost 4 bases, the J end lost 5 bases, and 15 bases lay between the germline ends. Here the CDR3 DNA reads TGCGCCAGCAGCCCCCAGTCCGGACCCGAGACCCAGTACTTC. This encodes CASSPQSGPETQYF.

The rearrangement links TRBV19 to TRBJ2-2; TRBD2 matches at 9 bases. Germline V lookup: CDR1 LNHDA, CDR2 SQIVND (reference sequence). This CDR3 comprises 15 residues. Trimming removed 7 bases from V and 1 base from J; junction bases left unmatched: 4. The CDR3 region is CASIAGAQNTGELFF. CDR3 bases: TGTGCCAGTATAGCGGGAGCCCAGAACACCGGGGAGCTGTTTTTT.

The chain carries TRBV6-1 and TRBJ2-5; TRBD1 is a possible D gene (6 bases). Between the trimmed V and J ends, which lost 8 bases and 1 base, there was a span of 14 bases. The CDR3 has 14 residues. Germline assignment: CDR1 MNHNS and CDR2 SASEGT. In DNA form, the CDR3 reads TGTGCCAGCCACACTCGGACAGTCCAAGAGACCCAGTACTTC. It is translated as CASHTRTVQETQYF.

The rearrangement uses TRBV14 and TRBJ2-3; D gene uncertain. This CDR3 is 12 amino acids long. Trimming took 11 bases from V and 4 from J, leaving 13 bases between them. Germline CDR1 reads SGHDN; CDR2 reads FVKESK. CDR3: CACSPDPDTQYF. In DNA form, the CDR3 reads TGTGCCTGTAGCCCGGACCCAGATACGCAGTATTTT.

V and J are TRBV6-6 and TRBJ2-7; TRBD2 matches at 7 bases. Germline CDR1 MNHNY, CDR2 SVGAGI (reference sequence). Germline trimming cut 8 bases from V and 4 bases from J; bases unmatched to any gene: 5. The CDR3 extends over 12 amino acids. CDR3: CASGGVLYEQYF. The CDR3 DNA reads as TGTGCCAGCGGGGGGGTATTATACGAGCAGTACTTC.

The V call is TRBV5-6, the J call TRBJ2-5; maybe TRBD2 (6 bases). The CDR3 is 14 residues long. V was trimmed by 4 bases and J by 5 bases, leaving 15 bases between them. CDR1 is SGHDT, CDR2 YYEEEE, per germline. The CDR3 DNA reads as TGTGCCAGCAGCCCGGATTCGGGGGTGGAGACCCAGTACTTC. Its translation: CASSPDSGVETQYF.

This sequence joins TRBV5-1 and TRBJ1-3, with D maybe TRBD1 (5 bases). Germline lookup yields CDR1 SGHRS and CDR2 YFSETQ. The CDR3 spans 13 residues. Trimming removed 1 base at V and 7 bases at J, with 9 bases between. CDR3 in amino acids: CASSLQGDNTIYF. CDR3 nucleotides: TGCGCCAGCAGCTTGCAGGGAGACAACACCATATATTTT.

This chain uses TRBV5-6 with TRBJ2-3; 7 positions match TRBD1. The CDR3 has 18 residues. The junction had 15 bases not matched to a gene; V was cut back by 5 bases and J by 0 bases. Germline V CDR1 and CDR2: SGHDT, YYEEEE. The CDR3 bases are TGTGCCAGCAGTCCTAGGGACAGTAAAGCCTTCAGCACAGATACGCAGTATTTT. This encodes CASSPRDSKAFSTDTQYF.

This clone is a singleton in its sample. The rearrangement uses TRBV23-1 and TRBJ2-6, with a weak D call TRBD2 (5 bases). TRBV23-1 is recorded as an ORF, its role being uncertain. V was trimmed by 0 bases and J by 3 bases, leaving 12 bases between them. This CDR3 is 17 amino acids long. CDR3 loop: CASSQSDGISGANVLTF. In nucleotides, the CDR3 is TGCGCCAGCAGTCAATCGGACGGGATCAGTGGGGCCAACGTCCTGACTTTC.

This chain joins TRBV7-9 and TRBJ2-6; D is possibly TRBD1 or TRBD2 (5 bases each). Germline loops: CDR1 SEHNR, CDR2 FQNEAQ (reference sequence). Trimming stripped 11 bases from V and 2 bases from J, with 25 bases between. CDR3 length equals 18 residues. CDR3 in DNA: TGTGCCGTCCCAGGTTCTCCAGGAGAGGGACCTGGGGCCAACGTCCTGACTTTC. It encodes CAVPGSPGEGPGANVLTF.

This clone has a handful of counts. The J gene is TRBJ1-3, the V gene TRBV7-9; D unresolved. The CDR3 runs 15 residues. Germline values: CDR1 SEHNR, CDR2 FQNEAQ (reference sequence). V was shortened by 6 bases and J by 0 bases, with 12 bases between the two germline ends. CDR3: CASRPQDDSGNTIYF. The CDR3 DNA is TGTGCCAGCAGGCCTCAGGACGACTCTGGAAACACCATATATTTT. The full variable domain, with the rest looked up from reference TRBV7-9 and TRBJ1-3, is DTGVSQNPRHKITKRGQNVTFRCDPISEHNRLYWYRQTLGQGPEFLTYFQNEAQLEKSRLLSDRFSAERPKGSFSTLEIQRTEQGDSAMYLCASRPQDDSGNTIYFGEGSWLTVV.

This clone has just one count. V usage is TRBV29-1 and J usage is TRBJ2-1; the match to TRBD2 covers 7 bases. V shed 5 bases and J 2 bases; nucleotides not matched to a gene: 6. CDR3 length: 14 amino acids. Germline CDR1 is SQVTM and CDR2 is ANQGSEA. The CDR3 DNA reads as TGCAGCGTTTCCGGGACTAACACCTACAATGAGCAGTTCTTC. Protein: CSVSGTNTYNEQFF.

The gene calls are TRBV6-6 and TRBJ1-2; possibly TRBD1 for D (6 bases). This CDR3 contains 13 residues. V was trimmed by 5 bases and J by 7 bases, leaving 14 bases between them. In germline, CDR1 is MNHNY, CDR2 SVGAGI (reference sequence). The CDR3 nucleotides are TGTGCCAGCAGTACCACAGGGATGGGTGGCTACACCTTC. Its protein product is CASSTTGMGGYTF.

This clone was seen only once. The chain combines TRBV5-1 with TRBJ2-6; D unresolved. Germline CDR1 is SGHRS and CDR2 is YFSETQ. V gave up 4 bases and J gave up 0 bases, with 8 bases separating them. The CDR3 length is 15 residues. The DNA for the CDR3 is TGCGCCAGCAGCGGAGTGGTCTCTGGGGCCAACGTCCTGACTTTC. Translated, it gives CASSGVVSGANVLTF.

The J gene is TRBJ1-1, the V gene TRBV18, with D hard to call. Germline values: CDR1 KGHSH, CDR2 LQKENI. The CDR3 has 13 amino acids. Trimming cost V 3 bases and J 3 bases, with 8 bases left between them. DNA for the CDR3: TGTGCCAGCTCACCGAGGATGGACACTGAAGCTTTCTTT. It translates to CASSPRMDTEAFF.

This chain links TRBV4-1 with TRBJ1-6; D possibly corresponds to TRBD1 (5 bases). Trimming shortened V by 4 bases and J by 0 bases, and 10 bases separated the two germline ends. Germline loops: CDR1 MGHRA, CDR2 YSYEKL. This CDR3 contains 16 residues. The CDR3 nucleotides read TGCGCCAGCAGCCCCAGGGAGAGCTCCTATAATTCACCCCTCCACTTT. Its translation: CASSPRESSYNSPLHF.

This clone has just a few counts. CDR3: CASSLPGLNEQFF. In DNA form, the CDR3 reads TGTGCCAGCAGCCTCCCGGGCCTTAATGAGCAGTTCTTC. The chain carries TRBV7-6 and TRBJ2-1, with D hard to call. Trimming removed 5 bases at V and 7 bases at J, with 12 bases between. Germline CDR1 and CDR2: SGHVS and FNYEAQ. This CDR3 is built from 13 residues.

The gene calls are TRBV4-1 and TRBJ2-1; D unclear. Germline assignment: CDR1 MGHRA and CDR2 YSYEKL. This CDR3 is 15 amino acids long. V lost 1 base and J 10 bases, leaving 17 bases between the germline ends. The CDR3 DNA reads as TGCGCCAGCAGCCAAGGTGAAAACAGTCTCGAGGAGCAGTTCTTC. Amino acids: CASSQGENSLEEQFF.

The V gene is TRBV18, the J gene TRBJ2-1; D is unresolved. The V end was cut by 1 base, the J end by 6 bases, with 7 bases between. CDR1 KGHSH and CDR2 LQKENI come from the germline V gene. The CDR3 is 13 residues long. The DNA of the CDR3 is TGTGCCAGCTCACCACAGGGTGGCAATGAGCAGTTCTTC. Its protein is CASSPQGGNEQFF.

The rearrangement joins TRBV28 to TRBJ2-5, with D maybe TRBD1 (6 bases). The V end was cut by 5 bases, the J end by 2 bases, with 9 bases between. The CDR3 sequence is 13 residues long. CDR1 is MDHEN, CDR2 SYDVKM, per germline. CDR3 in DNA: TGTGCCAGCAGTCCAGGGGAGCAAGAGACCCAGTACTTC. Its translation: CASSPGEQETQYF.

V is TRBV14 and J is TRBJ1-4, with no clear D. V was clipped by 5 bases and J by 0 bases, with 13 bases between them. CDR3 length: 16 amino acids. CDR1 is SGHDN and CDR2 is FVKESK in the germline V gene. The DNA for the CDR3 is TGTGCCAGCAGCTCCCGACTCCCTGCAACTAATGAAAAACTGTTTTTT. Protein product: CASSSRLPATNEKLFF.

In DNA, the CDR3 is TGTGCCAGCAGAAAGGGACAGGATAATTCACCCCTCCACTTT. It translates to CASRKGQDNSPLHF. The chain is built from TRBV27 and TRBJ1-6, with 8 bases matching TRBD1. CDR3 length: 14 residues. The V segment lost 6 bases and the J segment 5 bases; nucleotides outside the gene matches: 3. Looked up from germline, CDR1 is MNHEY and CDR2 is SMNVEV (reference sequence).

The chain joins TRBV28 to TRBJ2-5; 9 bases align to TRBD1. V lost 2 bases to trimming and J lost 7 bases; unmatched junction nucleotides: 11. CDR1 is MDHEN, CDR2 SYDVKM, per germline. This CDR3 comprises 16 residues. The CDR3 spells CASSLADRGNKGTQYF. The CDR3 DNA follows: TGTGCCAGCAGTTTAGCGGACAGGGGAAACAAAGGGACCCAGTACTTC.

The table lists this clone with a count of one. V and J are TRBV19 and TRBJ2-5, with TRBD1 identical over 8 bases. J gave up 4 bases and V 4 bases, and 5 bases lay outside the gene matches. Germline CDR1 reads LNHDA; CDR2 reads SQIVND (reference sequence). The CDR3 is made up of 14 amino acids. The CDR3 sequence is CASSRARGRETQYF. The CDR3 nucleotides read TGTGCCAGTAGTAGGGCCAGGGGGCGAGAGACCCAGTACTTC.

V usage is TRBV19 and J usage is TRBJ1-1; D not certain. CDR3 length equals 14 residues. CDR1 is LNHDA, CDR2 SQIVND, per germline (reference sequence). Deletions cut 5 bases from V and 0 bases from J, with 10 bases between. CDR3 DNA: TGTGCCAGTAGTGTCGCCGATCTGAACACTGAAGCTTTCTTT. Its translation is CASSVADLNTEAFF. Full variable domain (outside the CDR3, taken from reference TRBV19 and TRBJ1-1): DGGITQSPKYLFRKEGQNVTLSCEQNLNHDAMYWYRQDPGQGLRLIYYSQIVNDFQKGDIAEGYSVSREKKESFPLTVTSAQKNPTAFYLCASSVADLNTEAFFGQGTRLTVV.

V is TRBV5-1 and J is TRBJ2-6; no clear D. CDR3 length: 15 amino acids. The V end was cut by 4 bases, the J end by 2 bases, with 10 bases between. Looked up from germline, CDR1 is SGHRS and CDR2 is YFSETQ. DNA of the CDR3: TGCGCCAGCAGCGCCACGGTCCCTGGGGCCAACGTCCTGACTTTC. It specifies CASSATVPGANVLTF.

The chain carries TRBV19 and TRBJ1-1, with unresolved D. Germline V CDR1 and CDR2: LNHDA, SQIVND (reference sequence). This CDR3 is built from 15 residues. Deletions cut 1 base from V and 1 base from J, with 10 bases between. The CDR3 DNA sequence: TGTGCCAGTAGTATAGCAGAGGCAGGGAACACTGAAGCTTTCTTT. Amino acid sequence: CASSIAEAGNTEAFF.

The genes are TRBV11-2 and TRBJ1-2, with a possible D match to TRBD1 (5 bases). The CDR3 is 13 amino acids. The germline gives CDR1 SGHAT, CDR2 FQNNGV. The ends were cut back, 0 bases at V and 6 bases at J, with 8 bases in the middle. The CDR3 bases are TGTGCCAGCAGCTTAGATTTGGGGGATGGCTACACCTTC. It specifies CASSLDLGDGYTF.

The chain joins TRBV5-1 to TRBJ2-7; the D gene is possibly TRBD1 (5 bases). Germline CDR1 is SGHRS and CDR2 is YFSETQ. The CDR3 is 13 amino acids. V was trimmed by 6 bases and J by 3 bases, leaving 13 bases between them. This CDR3 is CASKLSQDYEQYF. The CDR3 nucleotides are TGCGCCAGCAAACTTTCACAGGACTACGAGCAGTACTTC.

The V call is TRBV2, the J call TRBJ2-1, with D perhaps TRBD2 (5 bases). Germline lookup yields CDR1 SNHLY and CDR2 FYNNEI. Trimming took 10 bases from V and 9 from J, leaving 19 bases between them. This CDR3 region has 13 residues. As DNA, the CDR3 is TGTGCCATTTCCGGTGGACTCGAGATTGAGCAGTTCTTC. Its translation: CAISGGLEIEQFF.

The rearrangement links TRBV5-4 to TRBJ2-7; weak D call: TRBD1 (6 bases). Germline CDR1 reads SGHNT; CDR2 reads YYREEE (reference sequence). Trimming removed 4 bases from V and 2 bases from J, with 13 bases in between. This CDR3 comprises 14 residues. The CDR3: CASSLGTSPYEQYF. The CDR3 DNA reads TGTGCCAGCAGCCTTGGGACAAGTCCCTACGAGCAGTACTTC.

V usage is TRBV5-8 and J usage is TRBJ2-3, with 10 bases matching TRBD2. Germline CDR1 reads SGHTS; CDR2 reads YDEGEE. The length of the CDR3 is 13 residues. The J segment lost 14 bases and the V segment lost 0 bases, leaving 6 bases of the junction unmatched. The CDR3: CASSLASSSGRYF. The CDR3, as DNA: TGTGCCAGCAGCTTGGCATCGTCTAGCGGGAGGTATTTT.